This T cell receptor (beta chain) came from a study of control samples from healthy donors and cancer patients. Some clones are missing from TCRdb's copy, which holds only in-frame ones; the method was immunoSEQ multiplex PCR. Of around 64,000 clones listed, roughly 90% are singletons. This CDR3 has 14 residues. Trimming removed 4 bases from V and 5 bases from J; junction bases left unmatched: 8. From germline, CDR1 is SGHRS and CDR2 YFSETQ. The sequenced material came from PBMCs. The TCR originated in a man between 60 and 75 years old with colorectal cancer. The genes are TRBV5-1 and TRBJ2-5; 7 nucleotides line up with TRBD1. The CDR3 loop reads CASSLRQGGETQYF. As DNA, the CDR3 is TGCGCCAGCAGCCTGCGACAGGGCGGCGAGACCCAGTACTTC. The variable domain in full, completed from reference TRBV5-1 and TRBJ2-5, reads KAGVTQTPRYLIKTRGQQVTLSCSPISGHRSVSWYQQTPGQGLQFLFEYFSETQRNKGNFPGRFSGRQFSNSRSEMNVSTLELGDSALYLCASSLRQGGETQYFGPGTRLLVL.